These T cell receptor beta chains were read from a single sample in a study of cytotoxic CD8 clonotypes in ibrutinib-treated CLL. Profiling relied on immunoSEQ multiplex PCR, and the TCRdb table lists in-frame clones only, not all of them. The table records approximately 45,000 clones, 60% to 80% of them present only once. This sample comprised PBMCs, obtained after 12 months of ibrutinib treatment. These receptors originate from a human donor with chronic lymphocytic leukemia. Each CDR3 is given with its conserved first and last residue. Fields, in order: clone size, V gene, D gene, J gene, CDR3 protein, CDR3 DNA. A D gene is named only where the DNA matches it firmly. Some rows mark clone size as missing; the rest say once, few, many or name a class of expanded clone.

abundance: .
v_gene: TRBV2
d_gene: .
j_gene: TRBJ1-5
CDR3aa: CASSRDGGHDQPQHF
CDR3nt: TGTGCCAGCAGTCGGGATGGGGGCCACGATCAGCCCCAGCATTTT

abundance: .
v_gene: TRBV11-3
d_gene: TRBD2
j_gene: TRBJ2-1
CDR3aa: CASSLTSGGGNEQFF
CDR3nt: TGTGCCAGCAGCTTAACTAGCGGGGGGGGTAATGAGCAGTTCTTC

abundance: .
v_gene: TRBV7-9
d_gene: TRBD1
j_gene: TRBJ2-1
CDR3aa: CASSTPLGTGVLNEQFF
CDR3nt: TGTGCCAGCAGCACCCCTTTGGGGACAGGGGTTTTGAATGAGCAGTTCTTC

abundance: .
v_gene: TRBV5-4
d_gene: TRBD1
j_gene: TRBJ2-1
CDR3aa: CASSSTGVEEQFF
CDR3nt: TGTGCCAGCAGCTCAACAGGGGTGGAGGAGCAGTTCTTC

abundance: once
v_gene: TRBV9
d_gene: TRBD2
j_gene: TRBJ2-3
CDR3aa: CASSVGTSGYTDTQYF
CDR3nt: TGTGCCAGCAGCGTAGGGACTAGCGGCTACACAGATACGCAGTATTTT

abundance: .
v_gene: TRBV28
d_gene: .
j_gene: TRBJ1-1
CDR3aa: CASSITRNTEAFF
CDR3nt: TGTGCCAGCAGTATTACACGAAACACTGAAGCTTTCTTT

abundance: .
v_gene: TRBV6-5
d_gene: TRBD1
j_gene: TRBJ2-7
CDR3aa: CASSASGTETYEQYF
CDR3nt: TGTGCCAGCAGTGCCTCCGGGACAGAAACCTACGAGCAGTACTTC

abundance: .
v_gene: TRBV9
d_gene: .
j_gene: TRBJ2-1
CDR3aa: CASSAQGYNEQFF
CDR3nt: TGTGCCAGCAGCGCCCAGGGGTACAATGAGCAGTTCTTC

abundance: .
v_gene: TRBV9
d_gene: TRBD2
j_gene: TRBJ2-3
CDR3aa: CASAGLAGSTDTQYF
CDR3nt: TGTGCCAGCGCCGGACTAGCGGGGAGCACAGATACGCAGTATTTT

abundance: .
v_gene: TRBV7-2
d_gene: .
j_gene: TRBJ2-3
CDR3aa: CASSLAKFRDSDTQYF
CDR3nt: TGTGCCAGCAGCTTAGCTAAGTTCCGGGACTCAGATACGCAGTATTTT

abundance: .
v_gene: TRBV14
d_gene: .
j_gene: TRBJ2-1
CDR3aa: CASSPPRRHNEQFF
CDR3nt: TGTGCCAGCAGCCCCCCCCGAAGGCACAATGAGCAGTTCTTC

abundance: .
v_gene: TRBV4-1
d_gene: TRBD1
j_gene: TRBJ1-1
CDR3aa: CASSRDRGIAEAFF
CDR3nt: TGCGCCAGCAGTAGGGACAGGGGTATCGCTGAAGCTTTCTTT

abundance: .
v_gene: TRBV29-1
d_gene: .
j_gene: TRBJ2-6
CDR3aa: CSVVDTQSGANVLTF
CDR3nt: TGCAGCGTTGTGGACACCCAATCTGGGGCCAACGTCCTGACTTTC

abundance: .
v_gene: TRBV7-9
d_gene: .
j_gene: TRBJ2-5
CDR3aa: CASSLDPGLETQYF
CDR3nt: TGTGCCAGCAGCTTAGACCCCGGGTTAGAGACCCAGTACTTC

abundance: .
v_gene: TRBV7-7
d_gene: TRBD1
j_gene: TRBJ1-5
CDR3aa: CASSSDHRDRRRCSNQPQHF
CDR3nt: TGTGCTAGCAGCTCGGACCACCGGGACAGACGAAGGTGTAGCAATCAGCCCCAGCATTTT

abundance: .
v_gene: TRBV5-1
d_gene: .
j_gene: TRBJ1-1
CDR3aa: CASSSGSVGTEAFF
CDR3nt: TGCGCCAGCAGCTCCGGGAGTGTTGGGACTGAAGCTTTCTTT

abundance: once
v_gene: TRBV6-1
d_gene: TRBD1
j_gene: TRBJ1-5
CDR3aa: CASSAEGAGNQPQHF
CDR3nt: TGTGCCAGCAGTGCCGAGGGGGCCGGGAATCAGCCCCAGCATTTT

abundance: .
v_gene: TRBV5-1
d_gene: TRBD1
j_gene: TRBJ1-3
CDR3aa: CASSLGTGGPTQFLGNTIYF
CDR3nt: TGCGCCAGCAGCTTGGGGACAGGGGGCCCTACGCAGTTCCTTGGAAACACCATATATTTT

abundance: .
v_gene: TRBV5-1
d_gene: .
j_gene: TRBJ2-1
CDR3aa: CASAPASEENNEQFF
CDR3nt: TGCGCCAGCGCCCCCGCTAGCGAGGAGAACAATGAGCAGTTCTTC